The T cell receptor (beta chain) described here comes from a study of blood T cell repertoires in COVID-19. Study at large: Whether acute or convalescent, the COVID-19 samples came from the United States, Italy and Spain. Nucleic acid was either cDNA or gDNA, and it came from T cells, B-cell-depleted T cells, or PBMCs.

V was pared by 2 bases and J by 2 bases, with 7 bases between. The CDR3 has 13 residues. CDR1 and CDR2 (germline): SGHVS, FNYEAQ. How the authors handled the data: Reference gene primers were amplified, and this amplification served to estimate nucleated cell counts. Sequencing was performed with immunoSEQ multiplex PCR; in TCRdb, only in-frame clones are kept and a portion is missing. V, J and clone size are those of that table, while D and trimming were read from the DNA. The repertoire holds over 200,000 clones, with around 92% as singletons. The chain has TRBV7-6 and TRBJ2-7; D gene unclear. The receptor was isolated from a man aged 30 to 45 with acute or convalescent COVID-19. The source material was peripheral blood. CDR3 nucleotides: TGTGCCAGCAGCTTAAACGGAGCCTACGAGCAGTACTTC. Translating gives CASSLNGAYEQYF.